The present T cell receptor (beta chain) was sequenced within a study of tumor-infiltrating lymphocytes in primary liver carcinoma. About the research overall: Maximum tumor diameters ranged from roughly 4.2 to 11 cm, stage T1-T3 N0M0.

Unsorted bulk tissue of roughly 17-33 mg yielded co-extracted RNA and DNA. Patients underwent surgical resection for primary liver carcinoma. Five discrete regions of every tumor underwent sampling. To note about this clonotype: With a much larger clone just one base away, this may be a read error.

The CDR3 runs 13 residues. From germline, CDR1 is SGHDN and CDR2 FVKESK. A primer in the constant region served to generate TCR beta cDNA from 450 to 650 ng of total RNA. Slightly modified ARM-PCR served as the procedure for the TCR beta libraries. These libraries came from three rounds of nested multiplex PCR. A C-beta reverse primer was combined with TRBV1-TRBV30 forward primers in the first two PCR rounds, and each round had around 11 cycles. Each CDR3 protein gets one entry after TCRdb re-called the multiplex PCR reads with MiXCR. The sample consists of 95,000 to 150,000 distinct CDR3 sequences, 60% to 70% of them appearing once.

The chain uses TRBV14 and TRBJ1-1; weak D call: TRBD1 (5 bases). The sequencing input was liver tumor tissue from sampling region 1. Subset reported: tumor region T1, superior pole. This TCR came from a woman aged 55-70 years with primary liver carcinoma and hepatitis B virus infection. The CDR3 nucleotides read TGTGCCAGCAGCCAGAACATGGGGACTGAAGCTCTCTTT. As protein: CASSQNMGTEALF.